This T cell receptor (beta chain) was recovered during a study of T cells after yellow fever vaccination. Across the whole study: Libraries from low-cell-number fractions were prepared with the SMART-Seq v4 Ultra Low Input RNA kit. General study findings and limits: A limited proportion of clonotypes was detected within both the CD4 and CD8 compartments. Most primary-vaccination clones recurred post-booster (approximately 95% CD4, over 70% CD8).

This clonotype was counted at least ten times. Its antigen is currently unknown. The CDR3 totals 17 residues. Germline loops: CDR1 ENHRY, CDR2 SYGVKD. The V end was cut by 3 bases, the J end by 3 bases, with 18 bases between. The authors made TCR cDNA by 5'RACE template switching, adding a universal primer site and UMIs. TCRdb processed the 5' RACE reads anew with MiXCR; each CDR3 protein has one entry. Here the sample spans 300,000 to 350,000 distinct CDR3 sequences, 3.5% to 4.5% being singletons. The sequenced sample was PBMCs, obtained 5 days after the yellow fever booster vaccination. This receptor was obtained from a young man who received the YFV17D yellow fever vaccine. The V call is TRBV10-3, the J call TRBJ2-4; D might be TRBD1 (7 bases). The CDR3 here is CAISEGRQGGGKNIQYF. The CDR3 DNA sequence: TGTGCCATCAGTGAAGGAAGACAGGGAGGTGGCAAAAACATTCAGTACTTC.